This T cell receptor beta chain was sequenced in a study of identifying expanded T cells in peripheral blood. Whole-study results and caveats: About 1.2 clones differed between technical replicates, versus roughly 17 and 20 over time.

About this clone: Its cognate antigen is unknown.

The CDR3 extends over 15 amino acids. Germline V CDR1 and CDR2: KGHSH, LQKENI. Trimming at V came to 6 bases and at J to 3 bases, leaving 5 bases not matched to a gene. Libraries were prepared by immunoSEQ multiplex PCR; TCRdb keeps only in-frame clonotypes and omits some of them. The repertoire holds tens of thousands of clones, with around 82% as singletons. The source of this sequence is a person aged 18 to 70 in good health. Source material: blood. The V and J genes are TRBV18 and TRBJ2-1, with 10 positions matching TRBD2. CDR3 in DNA: TGTGCCAGCTCCCCTAGCGGGAGTATCTACAATGAGCAGTTCTTC. Protein product: CASSPSGSIYNEQFF.